This T cell receptor (beta chain) was observed in a study of blood T cells in healthy people across ages. CDR3 length: 15 residues. Germline CDR1 and CDR2: MGHRA and YSYEKL. The V end was cut by 3 bases, the J end by 13 bases, with 22 bases between. A second PCR of about 7 to 12 cycles used a sample-barcoded 5' primer and a J-beta primer mix. TCRdb called the 5' RACE reads again in MiXCR, with one record for every CDR3 protein. The sample holds about 970,000 distinct CDR3 sequences, approximately 50% seen once. Sequencing was performed on blood. The rearrangement links TRBV4-1 to TRBJ2-4; tentative D call: TRBD2 (5 bases). This TCR derives from a woman aged 60-70 years in good health. CDR3 nucleotide sequence: TGCGCCAGCAGCCAGAGGGCCATCCCACAAGAGGAGCAGTACTTC. Amino acids: CASSQRAIPQEEQYF.